These 27 T cell receptor beta chains were sequenced from one sample in a study of siplizumab effects on memory and regulatory T cells. As described, mixed lymphocyte reaction cells underwent coculture at 37°C for a duration of more than five days. Libraries were prepared by immunoSEQ multiplex PCR; TCRdb keeps only in-frame clonotypes and omits some of them. The sample holds 9,500 or so clones, about 45% seen once. These receptors have no known antigen. Sequenced material: CFSE-low (dividing) CD4+ T cells sorted from an allogeneic mixed lymphocyte reaction. The receptors come from a human donor in good health; the cells came from an allogeneic mixed lymphocyte reaction.

This clone has only a few counts. The chain is built from TRBV28 and TRBJ2-1, with 13 bases lining up with TRBD2. Germline V gene data show CDR1 as MDHEN and CDR2 as SYDVKM. V shed 3 bases, J shed 9 bases, and the junction held 8 bases outside the gene matches. CDR3 length: 16 amino acids. Written as DNA, the CDR3 is TGTGCCAGCAGTTTCTTAGGAACTAGCGGGAGGGGTGAGCAGTTCTTC. Translated, it gives CASSFLGTSGRGEQFF.

The V and J genes are TRBV6-1 and TRBJ2-2, with D perhaps TRBD2 (6 bases). CDR1 is MNHNS, CDR2 SASEGT, per germline. Deletions cut 7 bases from V and 5 bases from J, with 11 bases between. CDR3 length equals 13 residues. The CDR3 spells CASTGGYTGELFF. CDR3 DNA sequence: TGTGCCAGCACTGGGGGGTATACCGGGGAGCTGTTTTTT.

Relative to its sample, this clone is medium-sized. The chain combines TRBV11-3 with TRBJ2-3; D not resolved. This CDR3 spans 12 amino acids. Deletions cut 5 bases from V and 5 bases from J, with 8 bases between. Per germline, CDR1 SGHNT and CDR2 YENEEA. The CDR3 bases are TGTGCCAGCAGCCCGAATGGAGATACGCAGTATTTT. Protein: CASSPNGDTQYF.

The gene calls are TRBV7-2 and TRBJ2-7, with a possible D match to TRBD2 (6 bases). The CDR3 is 16 amino acids. Trimming took 5 bases from V and 2 from J, leaving 19 bases between them. The germline CDR1 and CDR2 sequences are SGHTA and FQGNSA. The CDR3 DNA reads as TGTGCCAGCAGCGCAGACTTGGGACTCACGGCCTACGAGCAGTACTTC. It encodes CASSADLGLTAYEQYF.

Relative to its sample, this clone is medium-sized. The chain couples TRBV11-2 to TRBJ1-2, with no clear D. The germline gives CDR1 SGHAT, CDR2 FQNNGV. The V gene lost 3 bases and the J gene lost 5 bases, with 4 bases spanning the gap. CDR3 length equals 11 residues. The CDR3 loop is CASSLKYGYTF. In nucleotides, the CDR3 is TGTGCCAGCAGCTTGAAATATGGCTACACCTTC.

This clone is categorized as medium-sized. The gene calls are TRBV28 and TRBJ1-5; D is possibly TRBD1 (5 bases). The V and J ends lost 5 bases and 0 bases respectively, with 14 bases between them. Per the germline V gene, CDR1 is MDHEN and CDR2 is SYDVKM. The CDR3 sequence is 16 residues long. CDR3 DNA: TGTGCCAGCAGTCTTGGGGGATTTTATAGCAATCAGCCCCAGCATTTT. The encoded protein is CASSLGGFYSNQPQHF.

The rearrangement joins TRBV28 to TRBJ1-1; no reliable D call. Between the trimmed V and J ends, which lost 2 bases and 1 base, there was a span of 5 bases. This CDR3 is built from 13 residues. In germline, CDR1 is MDHEN, CDR2 SYDVKM. The DNA for the CDR3 is TGTGCCAGCAGTTTAATACAGAACACTGAAGCTTTCTTT. Translated: CASSLIQNTEAFF.

This chain links TRBV6-5 with TRBJ1-4; D is unclear. The CDR3 sequence is 15 residues long. Trimming pared 0 bases from V and 6 bases from J, leaving 11 bases between. Germline V gene sequence: CDR1 MNHEY, CDR2 SVGAGI. The CDR3 loop reads CASSYSGRRDEKLFF. The CDR3, as DNA: TGTGCCAGCAGTTACTCGGGTAGGAGGGATGAAAAACTGTTTTTT.

This rearrangement joins TRBV27 to TRBJ2-3, with a possible D match to TRBD1 (5 bases). Germline V gene sequence: CDR1 MNHEY, CDR2 SMNVEV (reference sequence). The CDR3 spans 15 residues. V lost 2 bases and J 5 bases, leaving 14 bases between the germline ends. CDR3 loop: CASSLGPQGQDTQYF. CDR3 sequence (DNA): TGTGCCAGCAGTTTAGGTCCCCAGGGCCAAGATACGCAGTATTTT.

This chain connects TRBV6-1 to TRBJ2-7; D remains unclear. The CDR3 consists of 14 residues. V lost 6 bases, J lost 1 base, and 13 bases lay in between. CDR1 and CDR2 (germline): MNHNS, SASEGT. The CDR3 sequence is CASRDNRLSYEQYF. The DNA for the CDR3 is TGTGCCAGCAGGGATAACAGACTTTCCTACGAGCAGTACTTC.

This chain uses TRBV6-5 with TRBJ1-1; no definite D call. The V gene lost 6 bases and the J gene lost 11 bases, with 16 bases spanning the gap. Germline CDR1 is MNHEY and CDR2 is SVGAGI. The CDR3 totals 12 residues. DNA of the CDR3: TGTGCCAGCAGAAGTAGTAGCATGATGGCTTTCTTT. Translated, it gives CASRSSSMMAFF.

This chain uses TRBV5-1 with TRBJ2-1; D is perhaps TRBD1 or TRBD2 (5 bases each). V lost 4 bases and J 4 bases, leaving 15 bases between the germline ends. The CDR3 is 15 residues long. Germline assignment: CDR1 SGHRS and CDR2 YFSETQ. In DNA, the CDR3 is TGCGCCAGCAGCGCACCCGGGACGATTTACAATGAGCAGTTCTTC. Translating gives CASSAPGTIYNEQFF. The full variable domain, completed using reference TRBV5-1 and TRBJ2-1, is KAGVTQTPRYLIKTRGQQVTLSCSPISGHRSVSWYQQTPGQGLQFLFEYFSETQRNKGNFPGRFSGRQFSNSRSEMNVSTLELGDSALYLCASSAPGTIYNEQFFGPGTRLTVL.

In its sample, this clone was seen a few times. The V gene is TRBV5-1, the J gene TRBJ2-2, with D possibly being TRBD2 (7 bases). V lost 0 bases, J lost 4 bases, and 13 bases lay in between. The CDR3 has 16 amino acids. Germline V lookup: CDR1 SGHRS, CDR2 YFSETQ. The CDR3 region has the DNA TGCGCCAGCAGCTTGGAACGGGGGGCGGGCACCGGGGAGCTGTTTTTT. It yields the protein CASSLERGAGTGELFF.

The CDR3 bases are TGTGCCAGCAGGTTGACAGAAGCCTACACCGGGGAGCTGTTTTTT. This codes for CASRLTEAYTGELFF. The chain uses TRBV2 and TRBJ2-2; D perhaps matches TRBD1 (5 bases). Germline assignment: CDR1 SNHLY and CDR2 FYNNEI. The CDR3 spans 15 residues. V was clipped by 6 bases and J by 3 bases, with 14 bases between them.

This chain links TRBV7-9 with TRBJ1-1; a weak D match, TRBD1 (6 bases). V lost 1 base, J lost 2 bases, and 8 bases lay in between. The CDR3 extends over 14 amino acids. Germline V gene lookup returns CDR1 SEHNR and CDR2 FQNEAQ (reference sequence). CDR3 sequence: CASSLGGPNTEAFF. Here the CDR3 DNA reads TGTGCCAGCAGCTTAGGGGGGCCCAACACTGAAGCTTTCTTT.

The chain uses TRBV2 and TRBJ2-7; D remains unclear. Germline values: CDR1 SNHLY, CDR2 FYNNEI. The germline V and J ends were trimmed by 6 bases and 0 bases, with 15 bases remaining between them. CDR3 length equals 15 residues. DNA for the CDR3: TGTGCCAGCAGCGCCGGGCGGCAGAGCTCCTACGAGCAGTACTTC. Encoded protein: CASSAGRQSSYEQYF. Combining the CDR3 with reference TRBV2 and TRBJ2-7 gives the whole variable domain EPEVTQTPSHQVTQMGQEVILRCVPISNHLYFYWYRQILGQKVEFLVSFYNNEISEKSEIFDDQFSVERPDGSNFTLKIRSTKLEDSAMYFCASSAGRQSSYEQYFGPGTRLTVT.

The rearrangement joins TRBV5-6 to TRBJ1-3; 8 positions agree with TRBD1. CDR1 and CDR2 from the germline V gene are SGHDT and YYEEEE. The V and J ends lost 4 bases and 0 bases, in that order; junction bases with no gene match: 6. The CDR3 spans 16 residues. The CDR3: CASSADRGYSGNTIYF. As DNA, the CDR3 is TGTGCCAGCAGCGCCGACAGGGGTTACTCTGGAAACACCATATATTTT.

This clone was counted only a few times. V gene TRBV6-6 combines with J gene TRBJ1-1; tentative D call: TRBD1 (5 bases). Germline CDR1 MNHNY, CDR2 SVGAGI (reference sequence). The CDR3 loop spans 15 amino acids. With 0 bases removed from V and 4 bases from J, the gap between germline ends came to 12 bases. The CDR3 DNA follows: TGTGCCAGCAGTTACTCCGGGGGGTGGAGCACTGAAGCTTTCTTT. This translates into CASSYSGGWSTEAFF.

This clone is labeled medium-sized. This chain links TRBV27 with TRBJ1-5, with D hard to call. Germline CDR1 and CDR2: MNHEY and SMNVEV (reference sequence). V lost 3 bases, J lost 11 bases, and 14 bases lay in between. The CDR3 spans 13 residues. CDR3 nucleotides: TGTGCCAGCAGTTTGTCTTCCGTTGGGTCCCAGCATTTT. Amino acid sequence: CASSLSSVGSQHF.

The V gene is TRBV6-6, the J gene TRBJ1-2; the match to TRBD1 covers 7 bases. This CDR3 is built from 15 residues. V lost 10 bases, J lost 4 bases, and 15 bases stayed unmatched. Germline V gene data show CDR1 as MNHNY and CDR2 as SVGAGI (reference sequence). CDR3 DNA sequence: TGTGCCATCAGCCCAGGGGGGGCACCGAGCTATGGCTACACCTTC. This sequence encodes CAISPGGAPSYGYTF.

The table lists this clone with a count of one. The chain couples TRBV11-2 to TRBJ1-2, with 7 bases matching TRBD1. Trimming at V came to 5 bases and at J to 8 bases, leaving 8 bases not matched to a gene. Germline V lookup: CDR1 SGHAT, CDR2 FQNNGV. The CDR3 contains 13 residues. The CDR3 spells CASSRRQGNGYTF. CDR3 coding DNA: TGTGCCAGCAGCCGAAGACAGGGTAACGGCTACACCTTC.

By frequency in the sample, this clone is medium-sized. The chain recombines TRBV18 with TRBJ2-7, with 7 bases matching TRBD2. Germline V gene data show CDR1 as KGHSH and CDR2 as LQKENI. J gave up 5 bases and V 8 bases, and 9 bases lay outside the gene matches. The CDR3 contains 13 residues. CDR3 sequence: CASREVILNEQYF. CDR3 sequence (DNA): TGTGCCAGCCGGGAGGTTATTCTCAACGAGCAGTACTTC. Together with reference TRBV18 and TRBJ2-7, the CDR3 gives the full variable domain: NAGVMQNPRHLVRRRGQEARLRCSPMKGHSHVYWYRQLPEEGLKFMVYLQKENIIDESGMPKERFSAEFPKEGPSILRIQQVVRGDSAAYFCASREVILNEQYFGPGTRLTVT.

This clone ranks as medium-sized. The gene calls are TRBV15 and TRBJ1-5, with D possibly matching TRBD1 (6 bases). Trimming left V 1 base short and J 3 bases short, with 7 bases between. The CDR3 length is 14 residues. Germline CDR1 is LNHNV and CDR2 is YYDKDF (reference sequence). CDR3 protein: CATSRGTVNQPQHF. CDR3 DNA sequence: TGTGCCACCAGCAGAGGGACAGTCAATCAGCCCCAGCATTTT. Together with reference TRBV15 and TRBJ1-5, the CDR3 gives the full variable domain: DAMVIQNPRYQVTQFGKPVTLSCSQTLNHNVMYWYQQKSSQAPKLLFHYYDKDFNNEADTPDNFQSRRPNTSFCFLDIRSPGLGDTAMYLCATSRGTVNQPQHFGDGTRLSIL.

The sample holds one count of this clone. The chain links TRBV5-1 to TRBJ2-3; 8 nucleotides align to TRBD1. Per the germline V gene, CDR1 is SGHRS and CDR2 is YFSETQ. The CDR3 length is 15 residues. Trimming took 4 bases from V and 5 from J; bases not matched to a gene: 9. This CDR3 is CASSEGRGRGDTQYF. The CDR3 DNA reads as TGCGCCAGCAGCGAAGGCAGGGGGCGAGGAGATACGCAGTATTTT.

V usage is TRBV11-2 and J usage is TRBJ2-3; D may be TRBD1 (6 bases). CDR1 is SGHAT and CDR2 is FQNNGV in the germline V gene. V lost 6 bases and J lost 1, with 20 bases in between. This CDR3 comprises 17 residues. The CDR3 bases are TGTGCCAGCAGAACCCGACAGGCCCCGCTTGGCACAGATACGCAGTATTTT. Protein: CASRTRQAPLGTDTQYF.

This chain connects TRBV10-2 to TRBJ2-6; no clear D gene. The CDR3 runs to 15 residues. Germline CDR1 is WSHSY and CDR2 is SAAADI. V shed 2 bases and J shed 2 bases, with 7 bases lying between them. Here the CDR3 DNA reads TGCGCCAGCAGTGAGCATCCAGCTGGGGCCAACGTCCTGACTTTC. Translation: CASSEHPAGANVLTF.

The chain carries TRBV28 and TRBJ1-6; the match to TRBD1 covers 9 bases. The germline V gene has CDR1 MDHEN and CDR2 SYDVKM. The junction had 8 bases not matched to a gene; V was cut back by 5 bases and J by 9 bases. The CDR3 consists of 15 residues. CDR3 region: CASSTPGQGRSPLHF. The CDR3 region has the DNA TGTGCCAGCAGTACGCCGGGACAGGGTCGTTCACCCCTCCACTTT.